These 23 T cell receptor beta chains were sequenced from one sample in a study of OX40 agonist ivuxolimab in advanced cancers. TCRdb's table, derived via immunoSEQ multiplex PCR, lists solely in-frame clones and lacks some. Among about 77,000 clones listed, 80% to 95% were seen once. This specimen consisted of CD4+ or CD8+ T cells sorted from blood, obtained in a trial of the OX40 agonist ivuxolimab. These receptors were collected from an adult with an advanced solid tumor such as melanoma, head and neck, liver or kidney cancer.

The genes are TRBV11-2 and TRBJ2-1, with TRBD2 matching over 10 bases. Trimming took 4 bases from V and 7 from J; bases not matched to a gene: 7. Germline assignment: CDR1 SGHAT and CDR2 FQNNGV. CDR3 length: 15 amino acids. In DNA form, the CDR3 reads TGTGCCAGCAGCTACCCGGGACTAGCGCTAAATGAGCAGTTCTTC. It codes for CASSYPGLALNEQFF. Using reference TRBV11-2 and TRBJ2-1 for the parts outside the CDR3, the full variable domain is EAGVAQSPRYKIIEKRQSVAFWCNPISGHATLYWYQQILGQGPKLLIQFQNNGVVDDSQLPKDRFSAERLKGVDSTLKIQPAKLEDSAVYLCASSYPGLALNEQFFGPGTRLTVL.

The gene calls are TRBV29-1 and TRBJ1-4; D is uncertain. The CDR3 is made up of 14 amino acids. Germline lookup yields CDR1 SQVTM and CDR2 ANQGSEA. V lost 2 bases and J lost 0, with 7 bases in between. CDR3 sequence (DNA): TGCAGCGTTGAAAGGCTTGCAACTAATGAAAAACTGTTTTTT. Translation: CSVERLATNEKLFF. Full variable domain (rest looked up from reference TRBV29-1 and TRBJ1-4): SAVISQKPSRDICQRGTSLTIQCQVDSQVTMMFWYRQQPGQSLTLIATANQGSEATYESGFVIDKFPISRPNLTFSTLTVSNMSPEDSSIYLCSVERLATNEKLFFGSGTQLSVL.

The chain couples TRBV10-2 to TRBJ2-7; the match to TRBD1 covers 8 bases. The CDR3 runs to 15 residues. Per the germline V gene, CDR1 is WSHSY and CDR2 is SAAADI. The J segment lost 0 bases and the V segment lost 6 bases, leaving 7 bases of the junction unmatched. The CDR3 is CASSHHGQGSYEQYF. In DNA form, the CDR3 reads TGCGCCAGCAGCCACCATGGACAGGGCTCCTACGAGCAGTACTTC.

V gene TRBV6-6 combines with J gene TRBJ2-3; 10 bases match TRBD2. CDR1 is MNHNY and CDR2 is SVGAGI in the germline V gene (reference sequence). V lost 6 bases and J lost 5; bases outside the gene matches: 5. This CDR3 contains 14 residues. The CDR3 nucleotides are TGTGCCAGCAGGAGGACTAGCGGAGTAGATACGCAGTATTTT. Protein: CASRRTSGVDTQYF.

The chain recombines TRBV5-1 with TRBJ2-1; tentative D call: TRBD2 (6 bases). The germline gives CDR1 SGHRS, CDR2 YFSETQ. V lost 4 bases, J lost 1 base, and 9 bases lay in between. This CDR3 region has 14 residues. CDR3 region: CASSPGVSYNEQFF. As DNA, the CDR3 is TGCGCCAGCAGCCCGGGAGTATCCTACAATGAGCAGTTCTTC.

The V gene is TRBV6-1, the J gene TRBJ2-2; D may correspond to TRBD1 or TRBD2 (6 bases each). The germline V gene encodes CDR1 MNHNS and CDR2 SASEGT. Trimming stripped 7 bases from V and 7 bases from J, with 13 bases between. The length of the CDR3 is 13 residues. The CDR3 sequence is CASTGGGYGELFF. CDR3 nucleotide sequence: TGTGCCAGCACTGGAGGGGGGTACGGGGAGCTGTTTTTT.

The CDR3 loop reads CASSIRWNTEAFF. DNA of the CDR3: TGTGCCAGTAGTATAAGGTGGAACACTGAAGCTTTCTTT. The V gene is TRBV19, the J gene TRBJ1-1, with no clear D. Trimming removed 2 bases from V and 1 base from J, with 5 bases in between. This CDR3 contains 13 residues. Germline V gene lookup returns CDR1 LNHDA and CDR2 SQIVND (reference sequence). Using reference TRBV19 and TRBJ1-1 for the parts outside the CDR3, the full variable domain is DGGITQSPKYLFRKEGQNVTLSCEQNLNHDAMYWYRQDPGQGLRLIYYSQIVNDFQKGDIAEGYSVSREKKESFPLTVTSAQKNPTAFYLCASSIRWNTEAFFGQGTRLTVV.

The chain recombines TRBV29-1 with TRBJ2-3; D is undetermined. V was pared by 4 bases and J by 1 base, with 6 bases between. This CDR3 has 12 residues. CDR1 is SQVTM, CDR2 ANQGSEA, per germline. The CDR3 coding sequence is TGCAGCGTTGGATTAGGCACAGATACGCAGTATTTT. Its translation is CSVGLGTDTQYF.

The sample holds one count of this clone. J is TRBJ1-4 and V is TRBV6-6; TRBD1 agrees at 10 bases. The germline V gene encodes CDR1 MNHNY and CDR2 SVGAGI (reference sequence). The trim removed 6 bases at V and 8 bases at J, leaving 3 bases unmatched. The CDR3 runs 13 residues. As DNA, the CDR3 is TGTGCCAGCAGAGGACAGGGGGGAGAAAAACTGTTTTTT. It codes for CASRGQGGEKLFF.

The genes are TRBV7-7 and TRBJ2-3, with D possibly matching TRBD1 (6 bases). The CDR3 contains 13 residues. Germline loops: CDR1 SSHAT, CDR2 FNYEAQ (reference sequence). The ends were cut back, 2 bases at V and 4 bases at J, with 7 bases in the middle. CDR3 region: CASSLPGADTQYF. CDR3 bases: TGTGCCAGCAGCTTACCAGGGGCAGATACGCAGTATTTT.

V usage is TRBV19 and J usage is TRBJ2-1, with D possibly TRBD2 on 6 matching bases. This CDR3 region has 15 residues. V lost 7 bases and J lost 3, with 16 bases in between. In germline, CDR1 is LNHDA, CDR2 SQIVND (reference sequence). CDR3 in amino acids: CASTETAGIYNEQFF. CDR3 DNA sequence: TGTGCCAGTACCGAGACGGCGGGAATCTACAATGAGCAGTTCTTC.

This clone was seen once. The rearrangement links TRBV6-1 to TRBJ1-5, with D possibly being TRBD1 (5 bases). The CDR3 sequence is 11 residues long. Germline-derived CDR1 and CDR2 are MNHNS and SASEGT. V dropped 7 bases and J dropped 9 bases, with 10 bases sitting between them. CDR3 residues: CASTAGGPQHF. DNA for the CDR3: TGTGCCAGCACGGCCGGGGGGCCCCAGCATTTT.

In DNA, the CDR3 is TGTGCCAGTAGTATAACAGGGATCCAAGAGACCCAGTACTTC. As protein: CASSITGIQETQYF. This sequence joins TRBV19 and TRBJ2-5; TRBD1 might be the D (6 bases). This CDR3 contains 14 residues. The V gene lost 2 bases and the J gene lost 1 base, with 8 bases spanning the gap. Germline V lookup: CDR1 LNHDA, CDR2 SQIVND (reference sequence).

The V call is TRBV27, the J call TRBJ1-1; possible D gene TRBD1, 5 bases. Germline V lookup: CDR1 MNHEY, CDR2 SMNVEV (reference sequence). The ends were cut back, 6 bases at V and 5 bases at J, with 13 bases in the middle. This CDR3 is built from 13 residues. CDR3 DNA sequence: TGTGCCAGCAGGAGCACGGGGGATACTGAAGCTTTCTTT. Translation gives CASRSTGDTEAFF.

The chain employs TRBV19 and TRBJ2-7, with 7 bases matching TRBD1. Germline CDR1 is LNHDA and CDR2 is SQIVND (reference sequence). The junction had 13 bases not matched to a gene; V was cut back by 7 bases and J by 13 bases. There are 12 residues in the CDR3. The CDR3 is CASTIIGGRGYF. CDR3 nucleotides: TGTGCCAGTACCATTATAGGGGGCAGGGGCTACTTC. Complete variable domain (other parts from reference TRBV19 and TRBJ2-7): DGGITQSPKYLFRKEGQNVTLSCEQNLNHDAMYWYRQDPGQGLRLIYYSQIVNDFQKGDIAEGYSVSREKKESFPLTVTSAQKNPTAFYLCASTIIGGRGYFGPGTRLTVT.

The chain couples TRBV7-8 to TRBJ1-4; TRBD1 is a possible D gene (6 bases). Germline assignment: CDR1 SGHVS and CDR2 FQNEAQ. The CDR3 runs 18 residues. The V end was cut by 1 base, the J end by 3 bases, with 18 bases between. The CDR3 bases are TGTGCCAGCAGCTTAGTAGCGGGCAGGGGAAGGGCTAATGAAAAACTGTTTTTT. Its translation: CASSLVAGRGRANEKLFF.

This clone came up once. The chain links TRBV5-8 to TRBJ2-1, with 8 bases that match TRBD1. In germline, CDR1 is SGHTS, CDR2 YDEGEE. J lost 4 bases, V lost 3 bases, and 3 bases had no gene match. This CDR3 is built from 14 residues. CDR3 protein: CASSWTGQYNEQFF. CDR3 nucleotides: TGTGCCAGCAGCTGGACAGGGCAATACAATGAGCAGTTCTTC.

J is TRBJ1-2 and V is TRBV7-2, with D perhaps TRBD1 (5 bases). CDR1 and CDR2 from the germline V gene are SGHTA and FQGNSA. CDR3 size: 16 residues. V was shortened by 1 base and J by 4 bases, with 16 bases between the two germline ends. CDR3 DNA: TGTGCCAGCAGCTTAGAACGGCAGGGACCAGGCTATGGCTACACCTTC. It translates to CASSLERQGPGYGYTF.

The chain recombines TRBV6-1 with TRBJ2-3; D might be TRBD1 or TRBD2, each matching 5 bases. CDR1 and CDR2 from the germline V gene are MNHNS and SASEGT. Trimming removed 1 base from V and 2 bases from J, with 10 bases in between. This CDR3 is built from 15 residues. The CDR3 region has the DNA TGTGCCAGCAGTGAAGTGGGACCACTCACAGATACGCAGTATTTT. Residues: CASSEVGPLTDTQYF.

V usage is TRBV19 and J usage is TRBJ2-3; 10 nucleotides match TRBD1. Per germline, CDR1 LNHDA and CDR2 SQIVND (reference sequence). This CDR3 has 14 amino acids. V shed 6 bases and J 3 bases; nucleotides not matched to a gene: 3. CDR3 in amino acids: CASRRQGATDTQYF. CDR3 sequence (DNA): TGTGCCAGTAGGAGACAGGGGGCAACAGATACGCAGTATTTT.

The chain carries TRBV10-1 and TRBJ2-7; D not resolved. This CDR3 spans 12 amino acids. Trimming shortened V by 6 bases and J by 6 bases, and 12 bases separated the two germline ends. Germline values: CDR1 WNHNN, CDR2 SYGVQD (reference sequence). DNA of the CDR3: TGCGCCAGCAGGGATGCAAAAGGCGAGCAGTACTTC. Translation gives CASRDAKGEQYF.

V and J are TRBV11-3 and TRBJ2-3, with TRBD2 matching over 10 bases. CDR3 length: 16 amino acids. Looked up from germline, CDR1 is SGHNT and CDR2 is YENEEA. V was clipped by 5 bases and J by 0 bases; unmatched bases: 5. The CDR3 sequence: CASSLSGGLSTDTQYF. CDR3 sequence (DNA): TGTGCCAGCAGCCTTAGCGGGGGGCTTAGCACAGATACGCAGTATTTT. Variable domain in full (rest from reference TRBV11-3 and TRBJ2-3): EAGVVQSPRYKIIEKKQPVAFWCNPISGHNTLYWYLQNLGQGPELLIRYENEEAVDDSQLPKDRFSAERLKGVDSTLKIQPAELGDSAVYLCASSLSGGLSTDTQYFGPGTRLTVL.

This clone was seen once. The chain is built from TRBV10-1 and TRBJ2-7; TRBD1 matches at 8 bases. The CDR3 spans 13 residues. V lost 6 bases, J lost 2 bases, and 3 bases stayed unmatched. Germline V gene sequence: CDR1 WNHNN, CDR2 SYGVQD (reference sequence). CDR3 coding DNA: TGCGCCAGCAGCCCGGGACAGGCCTACGAGCAGTACTTC. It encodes CASSPGQAYEQYF.